These 29 T cell receptor beta chains were all obtained from the same sample, sequenced in a study of Tregs in tolerant kidney transplant recipients. Related graft donors supplied nonmyeloablative bone marrow transplants, and mixed chimerism was transient. Clones were read by immunoSEQ multiplex PCR, and TCRdb kept only the in-frame ones, dropping some. The sample has 20,000 to 25,000 clones; over 70% are singletons. The sample consisted of CD8+ T cells from blood (PBMCs), taken 6 months after the transplant. Source of these receptors: a human patient who received a combined kidney and bone marrow transplant. Some T cells may possibly be graft donor cells.

V usage is TRBV7-9 and J usage is TRBJ1-1; 9 bases fit TRBD1. Per germline, CDR1 SEHNR and CDR2 FQNEAQ (reference sequence). This CDR3 spans 15 amino acids. V was clipped by 5 bases and J by 4 bases; unmatched bases: 8. The CDR3 loop reads CASSTTGGAGTEAFF. For the CDR3, the DNA is TGTGCCAGCAGCACCACAGGGGGCGCAGGCACTGAAGCTTTCTTT.

The CDR3: CASSEISAGELFF. The CDR3 nucleotides are TGTGCCAGCAGCGAGATAAGCGCCGGGGAGCTGTTTTTT. The chain uses TRBV7-2 and TRBJ2-2; the D is unclear. The CDR3 spans 13 residues. Germline V CDR1 and CDR2: SGHTA, FQGNSA. V lost 5 bases, J lost 6 bases, and 10 bases lay in between.

The V call is TRBV11-3, the J call TRBJ2-7; maybe TRBD1 (5 bases). The germline V gene encodes CDR1 SGHNT and CDR2 YENEEA. This CDR3 comprises 15 residues. Between the trimmed V and J ends, which lost 5 bases and 3 bases, there was a span of 17 bases. The CDR3 bases are TGTGCCAGCAGCCTCCTGGCAGGGTCGAGCTACGAGCAGTACTTC. This gives the protein CASSLLAGSSYEQYF.

This rearrangement joins TRBV9 to TRBJ2-7; D possibly corresponds to TRBD2 (5 bases). Trimming stripped 3 bases from V and 2 bases from J, with 9 bases between. This CDR3 region has 13 residues. Germline assignment: CDR1 SGDLS and CDR2 YYNGEE. The chain's CDR3 is CASSGTSTYEQYF. The CDR3 DNA sequence: TGTGCCAGCAGCGGGACTTCTACCTACGAGCAGTACTTC.

The chain couples TRBV15 to TRBJ1-1, with 8 bases lining up with TRBD1. The germline V gene encodes CDR1 LNHNV and CDR2 YYDKDF (reference sequence). CDR3 length: 18 amino acids. The V segment lost 6 bases and the J segment 3 bases; nucleotides outside the gene matches: 18. The CDR3 loop is CATSSAQGALVMDTEAFF. The CDR3 DNA reads TGTGCCACCAGTTCAGCCCAGGGGGCGCTTGTCATGGACACTGAAGCTTTCTTT.

The chain joins TRBV6-1 to TRBJ2-7; 7 nucleotides agree with TRBD1. Looked up from germline, CDR1 is MNHNS and CDR2 is SASEGT. V lost 1 base to trimming and J lost 6 bases; unmatched junction nucleotides: 9. This CDR3 is 15 amino acids long. The CDR3 nucleotides read TGTGCCAGCAGTGAAGTACCGGGACAGAGCATCGAGCAGTACTTC. Translation gives CASSEVPGQSIEQYF.

This clone occurred once. The chain uses TRBV11-2 and TRBJ2-7; D remains ambiguous. The CDR3 runs 13 residues. Trimming stripped 5 bases from V and 5 bases from J, with 13 bases between. Germline V lookup: CDR1 SGHAT, CDR2 FQNNGV. The CDR3 region has the DNA TGTGCCAGCAGCCTACCCCCACTAAACGAGCAGTACTTC. This translates into CASSLPPLNEQYF.

The rearrangement uses TRBV28 and TRBJ2-5; no definite D call. The J call may be incorrect, as the DNA end agrees better with TRBJ2-7. This CDR3 region has 15 residues. Germline lookup yields CDR1 MDHEN and CDR2 SYDVKM. The CDR3 coding sequence is TGTGCCAGCAGTTTAGAGGTCCGTCACTCCTACGAGCAGTACTTC. Translating gives CASSLEVRHSYEQYF.

The V call is TRBV19, the J call TRBJ2-7; 12 nucleotides match TRBD2. The CDR3 consists of 14 residues. J lost 5 bases, V lost 7 bases, and 6 bases had no gene match. Germline V lookup: CDR1 LNHDA, CDR2 SQIVND (reference sequence). CDR3 region: CASTLTSGSHEQYF. The CDR3 region has the DNA TGTGCCAGTACCTTGACTAGCGGGAGCCACGAGCAGTACTTC.

This clone has just a few counts. The chain joins TRBV11-3 to TRBJ1-2; 8 nucleotides line up with TRBD1. CDR3 length: 15 residues. Germline loops: CDR1 SGHNT, CDR2 YENEEA. Trimming cost V 0 bases and J 2 bases; bases outside gene matches: 2. CDR3: CASSLDQGANYGYTF. Here the CDR3 DNA reads TGTGCCAGCAGCTTAGATCAGGGGGCGAACTATGGCTACACCTTC.

This rearrangement joins TRBV9 to TRBJ2-5, with D unresolved. V was pared by 4 bases and J by 5 bases, with 15 bases between. The germline V gene has CDR1 SGDLS and CDR2 YYNGEE. CDR3 length: 14 residues. CDR3 sequence: CASSPPASVETQYF. The CDR3 nucleotides read TGTGCCAGCAGCCCCCCGGCCAGCGTGGAGACCCAGTACTTC.

This chain uses TRBV7-8 with TRBJ2-3; a possible D gene is TRBD1 (6 bases). Per germline, CDR1 SGHVS and CDR2 FQNEAQ. This CDR3 spans 14 amino acids. V was shortened by 6 bases and J by 7 bases, with 17 bases between the two germline ends. Here the CDR3 reads CASRGGITGNTQYF. The CDR3 DNA reads as TGTGCCAGCAGGGGTGGTATCACAGGGAATACGCAGTATTTT.

The chain is built from TRBV29-1 and TRBJ1-2, with no clear D. The CDR3 is 13 amino acids. Trimming stripped 0 bases from V and 2 bases from J, with 7 bases between. Germline CDR1 SQVTM, CDR2 ANQGSEA. The CDR3 nucleotides are TGCAGCGTTGAAGAGAGAGCGAACTATGGCTACACCTTC. Its protein product is CSVEERANYGYTF.

As to this clone: The identical CDR3 is also encoded by other nucleotide sequences in the sample. DNA for the CDR3: TGTGCCAGCAGCGTAGAGGAGTTCTATAATTCACCCCTCCACTTT. Protein product: CASSVEEFYNSPLHF. The chain recombines TRBV9 with TRBJ1-6; no firm D call. Trimming shortened V by 0 bases and J by 3 bases, and 7 bases separated the two germline ends. Germline-derived CDR1 and CDR2 are SGDLS and YYNGEE. This CDR3 contains 15 residues.

The rearrangement joins TRBV4-1 to TRBJ2-1; D is ambiguous. CDR1 is MGHRA and CDR2 is YSYEKL in the germline V gene. The CDR3 covers 17 residues. V dropped 1 base and J dropped 1 base, with 14 bases sitting between them. The CDR3 nucleotides are TGCGCCAGCAGCCAAGTGATCGTCCTGAGTTCCTACAATGAGCAGTTCTTC. Its protein product is CASSQVIVLSSYNEQFF.

This clone was observed a handful of times. The chain couples TRBV9 to TRBJ2-3, with 12 bases aligning to TRBD2. The CDR3 runs to 15 residues. The germline CDR1 and CDR2 sequences are SGDLS and YYNGEE. V shed 4 bases, J shed 2 bases, and the junction held 2 bases outside the gene matches. This CDR3 is CASSLAGGVTDTQYF. CDR3 DNA: TGTGCCAGCAGCCTAGCGGGAGGGGTCACAGATACGCAGTATTTT.

The rearrangement links TRBV4-1 to TRBJ2-7; the D is unclear. This CDR3 has 15 amino acids. The germline CDR1 and CDR2 sequences are MGHRA and YSYEKL. V shed 0 bases and J shed 3 bases, with 12 bases lying between them. The DNA of the CDR3 is TGCGCCAGCAGCCAAGATCTCGGAGATAACTACGAGCAGTACTTC. It yields the protein CASSQDLGDNYEQYF.

The gene calls are TRBV6-5 and TRBJ1-2, with TRBD1 as a possible D gene (6 bases). V was pared by 6 bases and J by 6 bases, with 11 bases between. CDR1 is MNHEY, CDR2 SVGAGI, per germline. This CDR3 is 12 amino acids long. The CDR3 nucleotides read TGTGCCAGCAGCCAGGACAGCAATGGCTACACCTTC. It yields the protein CASSQDSNGYTF.

V gene TRBV25-1 combines with J gene TRBJ2-5, with D possibly matching TRBD2 (5 bases). Trimming removed 6 bases at V and 5 bases at J, with 13 bases between. This CDR3 spans 13 amino acids. Germline V gene lookup returns CDR1 MGHDK and CDR2 SYGVNS. CDR3 bases: TGTGCCAGCAGCGCCGACGGGGTTGAGACCCAGTACTTC. Its protein is CASSADGVETQYF.

The gene calls are TRBV30 and TRBJ2-7; possible D gene TRBD1, 6 bases. The V and J ends lost 4 bases and 3 bases respectively, with 22 bases between them. The CDR3 extends over 16 amino acids. Germline values: CDR1 GTSNPN, CDR2 SVGIG (reference sequence). The chain's CDR3 is CAWKSKSTGLRYEQYF. Here the CDR3 DNA reads TGTGCCTGGAAAAGTAAGAGTACAGGGCTCCGCTACGAGCAGTACTTC.

The rearrangement joins TRBV9 to TRBJ1-6, with D maybe TRBD1 (6 bases). From germline, CDR1 is SGDLS and CDR2 YYNGEE. Trimming stripped 3 bases from V and 7 bases from J, with 11 bases between. The CDR3 is 14 residues long. CDR3 amino acids: CASSGGGGNSPLHF. The CDR3 region has the DNA TGTGCCAGCAGCGGGGGGGGCGGAAATTCACCCCTCCACTTT.

CDR3 nucleotide sequence: TGTGCCAGTAGTAGTCAGGGGGCGGTCAATGAGCAGTTCTTC. It specifies CASSSQGAVNEQFF. The chain uses TRBV19 and TRBJ2-1; 8 bases are a match to TRBD1. The CDR3 totals 14 residues. The V gene's germline CDR1 is LNHDA and CDR2 SQIVND (reference sequence). V shed 4 bases, J shed 6 bases, and the junction held 5 bases outside the gene matches.

This sequence joins TRBV7-6 and TRBJ2-7, with 9 bases aligning to TRBD1. Germline loops: CDR1 SGHVS, CDR2 FNYEAQ. The trim removed 5 bases at V and 4 bases at J, leaving 6 bases unmatched. The CDR3 is made up of 14 amino acids. This CDR3 is CASSTLTGGYEQYF. The CDR3 DNA reads TGTGCCAGCAGCACCCTGACAGGGGGTTACGAGCAGTACTTC.

The rearrangement uses TRBV30 and TRBJ2-5, with TRBD1 matching 10 bases. This CDR3 region has 16 residues. The germline V gene encodes CDR1 GTSNPN and CDR2 SVGIG (reference sequence). The V gene end was trimmed by 0 bases and the J gene end by 5 bases; junction bases not matched to a gene: 9. CDR3: CAWSVLGDRGHETQYF. The CDR3 nucleotides read TGTGCCTGGAGTGTACTAGGGGACAGGGGCCACGAGACCCAGTACTTC.

The V call is TRBV11-2, the J call TRBJ2-1, with a possible D match to TRBD1 (6 bases). Trimming stripped 0 bases from V and 6 bases from J, with 12 bases between. The germline CDR1 and CDR2 sequences are SGHAT and FQNNGV. The CDR3 has 15 amino acids. The CDR3 loop reads CASSLEGAIPNEQFF. The CDR3 nucleotides read TGTGCCAGCAGCTTAGAGGGGGCGATCCCCAATGAGCAGTTCTTC.

This chain links TRBV2 with TRBJ1-5; TRBD1 is a possible D gene (5 bases). Trimming cost V 6 bases and J 6 bases, with 15 bases left between them. The germline CDR1 and CDR2 sequences are SNHLY and FYNNEI. CDR3 length: 14 amino acids. In DNA form, the CDR3 reads TGTGCCAGCAGGGACGACAGCGGGGGTCAGCCCCAGCATTTT. It yields the protein CASRDDSGGQPQHF.

The V gene is TRBV7-3, the J gene TRBJ2-3; 9 bases are shared with TRBD2. V lost 5 bases to trimming and J lost 1 base; unmatched junction nucleotides: 7. CDR3 length equals 16 residues. CDR1 is SGHTA, CDR2 FQGTGA, per germline. The CDR3 DNA reads as TGTGCCAGCAGCGTAGTGGCTAGCGGGGGCACAGATACGCAGTATTTT. It codes for CASSVVASGGTDTQYF.

V usage is TRBV4-1 and J usage is TRBJ2-1, with unresolved D. Germline V CDR1 and CDR2: MGHRA, YSYEKL. This CDR3 is built from 14 residues. The V gene lost 0 bases and the J gene lost 3 bases, with 6 bases spanning the gap. The CDR3 DNA is TGCGCCAGCAGCCAAGATATCAGCTACAATGAGCAGTTCTTC. This codes for CASSQDISYNEQFF.

V gene TRBV28 combines with J gene TRBJ2-7; 7 positions match TRBD2. The CDR3 runs 13 residues. Germline-derived CDR1 and CDR2 are MDHEN and SYDVKM. Losses at the gene ends were 4 bases for V and 6 bases for J; bases not matched to a gene: 6. The CDR3 protein is CASSWTSFSEQYF. The CDR3 nucleotides read TGTGCCAGCAGTTGGACTAGTTTCTCCGAGCAGTACTTC.